What follows are 17 T cell receptor beta chains derived from one specimen sequenced in a study of beta chain features in type 1 diabetes. The isolated RNA, all of it, was reverse transcribed, so expressed TCRB transcripts were what got sequenced. The assay was immunoSEQ multiplex PCR, and TCRdb's table has in-frame clones only and misses some. This table holds about 250,000 clones, 11% to 15% found once. The sequenced sample was naive CD4+ T cells from blood. The receptor source for this set is a woman aged 40-49 years in good health.

The J gene is TRBJ1-4, the V gene TRBV5-1, with TRBD1 matching 10 bases. Germline CDR1 reads SGHRS; CDR2 reads YFSETQ. The CDR3 is 14 amino acids. J gave up 8 bases and V 4 bases, and 5 bases lay outside the gene matches. The CDR3 loop reads CASSPGQGHEKLFF. The CDR3 region has the DNA TGCGCCAGCAGCCCGGGACAGGGGCACGAAAAACTGTTTTTT.

The chain combines TRBV27 with TRBJ2-3; D gene ambiguous. V was clipped by 3 bases and J by 2 bases, with 18 bases between them. This CDR3 has 17 residues. Germline V lookup: CDR1 MNHEY, CDR2 SMNVEV (reference sequence). The CDR3 coding sequence is TGTGCCAGCAGTTTCCGTGTCCGGCAGGCCGACACAGATACGCAGTATTTT. It specifies CASSFRVRQADTDTQYF.

This clone was found a few times. J is TRBJ2-3 and V is TRBV18; D call uncertain. The CDR3 loop spans 16 amino acids. V was clipped by 1 base and J by 0 bases, with 11 bases between them. CDR1 and CDR2 (germline): KGHSH, LQKENI. CDR3 sequence (DNA): TGTGCCAGCTCACCACGGGCACCCTGGAGCACAGATACGCAGTATTTT. Translating it yields CASSPRAPWSTDTQYF.

The chain recombines TRBV9 with TRBJ2-1; D remains unclear. The CDR3 is 13 amino acids. Trimming removed 0 bases from V and 12 bases from J, with 13 bases in between. CDR1 is SGDLS, CDR2 YYNGEE, per germline. For the CDR3, the DNA is TGTGCCAGCAGCGTAGTGGCCGGGTTGTGGCAGTTCTTC. It encodes CASSVVAGLWQFF.

The chain recombines TRBV19 with TRBJ2-3; no clear D. V gave up 1 base and J gave up 3 bases, with 8 bases separating them. This CDR3 has 14 amino acids. In germline, CDR1 is LNHDA, CDR2 SQIVND (reference sequence). CDR3 sequence: CASSIGLETDTQYF. The CDR3 DNA is TGTGCCAGTAGTATAGGGCTAGAAACAGATACGCAGTATTTT.

The V gene is TRBV21-1, the J gene TRBJ2-4; the D call in the table, TRBD1, was not verified against the DNA. TRBV21-1 represents a pseudogene. The CDR3 has 13 amino acids. The CDR3 spells CANRGLPKNIQYF. The CDR3 coding sequence is TGTGCCAACAGGGGGCTACCCAAAAACATTCAGTACTTC.

This clone was found a few times. The chain combines TRBV18 with TRBJ2-5; 7 bases agree with TRBD1. The CDR3 has 13 residues. Germline V gene data show CDR1 as KGHSH and CDR2 as LQKENI. V lost 3 bases to trimming and J lost 4 bases; unmatched junction nucleotides: 2. The CDR3 region is CASSPNRGETQYF. Here the CDR3 DNA reads TGTGCCAGCTCACCTAACAGGGGAGAGACCCAGTACTTC.

This clone was counted between two and nine times. This chain connects TRBV19 to TRBJ2-7, with TRBD2 matching 7 bases. In germline, CDR1 is LNHDA, CDR2 SQIVND (reference sequence). V trimming: 5 bases; J trimming: 5 bases; junction bases outside the gene matches: 9. This CDR3 has 14 residues. This CDR3 reads CASSPRPSGNEQYF. For the CDR3, the DNA is TGTGCCAGTAGTCCCCGCCCTAGCGGTAACGAGCAGTACTTC.

This clone was counted a few times. Other DNA sequences in this specimen translate into the identical CDR3. DNA for the CDR3: TGTGCCAGCAGCTTAGCAGGGGTTGGAAACACCATATATTTT. Its translation: CASSLAGVGNTIYF. The rearrangement joins TRBV7-9 to TRBJ1-3; perhaps TRBD1 as D (5 bases). Between the trimmed V and J ends, which lost 0 bases and 3 bases, there was a span of 6 bases. The CDR3 totals 14 residues. CDR1 and CDR2 from the germline V gene are SEHNR and FQNEAQ (reference sequence). Variable domain in full (rest from reference TRBV7-9 and TRBJ1-3): DTGVSQNPRHKITKRGQNVTFRCDPISEHNRLYWYRQTLGQGPEFLTYFQNEAQLEKSRLLSDRFSAERPKGSFSTLEIQRTEQGDSAMYLCASSLAGVGNTIYFGEGSWLTVV.

CDR3 nucleotide sequence: TGTGCCAGCAGTGACGGCGGGAAAGATACGCAGTATTTT. It translates to CASSDGGKDTQYF. The gene calls are TRBV6-4 and TRBJ2-3, with D possibly matching TRBD2 (6 bases). The CDR3 loop spans 13 amino acids. Trimming left V 2 bases short and J 5 bases short, with 8 bases between. Germline-derived CDR1 and CDR2 are MRHNA and SNTAGT.

The chain is built from TRBV9 and TRBJ2-3; D uncertain. This CDR3 is built from 15 residues. The V gene lost 3 bases and the J gene lost 0 bases, with 11 bases spanning the gap. Germline V gene lookup returns CDR1 SGDLS and CDR2 YYNGEE. CDR3 coding DNA: TGTGCCAGCAGCGCTAGTGTCTCTAGCACAGATACGCAGTATTTT. Translating it yields CASSASVSSTDTQYF.

This clone has a handful of counts. The CDR3 is CASTGAGNEQYF. In nucleotides, the CDR3 is TGTGCCAGCACAGGGGCTGGCAACGAGCAGTACTTC. This chain connects TRBV6-5 to TRBJ2-7; TRBD1 is a possible D gene (6 bases). Trimming removed 7 bases at V and 5 bases at J, with 12 bases between. The CDR3 totals 12 residues. Germline-derived CDR1 and CDR2 are MNHEY and SVGAGI.

A few counts support this clone. This chain uses TRBV5-1 with TRBJ1-1; D not certain. This CDR3 is 13 amino acids long. Germline V gene sequence: CDR1 SGHRS, CDR2 YFSETQ. Deletions cut 0 bases from V and 3 bases from J, with 6 bases between. CDR3 nucleotide sequence: TGCGCCAGCAGCTTGGGACATGACACTGAAGCTTTCTTT. Translated, it gives CASSLGHDTEAFF.

This chain links TRBV15 with TRBJ1-3; D may be TRBD1 (5 bases). Germline loops: CDR1 LNHNV, CDR2 YYDKDF (reference sequence). This CDR3 spans 16 amino acids. Trimming pared 0 bases from V and 4 bases from J, leaving 13 bases between. The CDR3 DNA sequence: TGTGCCACCAGCAGAGAAGGGGTCCGGGTCGGAAACACCATATATTTT. Encoded protein: CATSREGVRVGNTIYF.

The rearrangement uses TRBV19 and TRBJ2-1; TRBD2 aligns across 7 bases. This CDR3 contains 14 residues. Germline V CDR1 and CDR2: LNHDA, SQIVND (reference sequence). V shed 7 bases, J shed 3 bases, and the junction held 6 bases outside the gene matches. CDR3 region: CASKTGLIYNEQFF. The DNA of the CDR3 is TGTGCCAGTAAAACGGGACTAATCTACAATGAGCAGTTCTTC.

This clone has only a few counts. The J gene is TRBJ1-4, the V gene TRBV19, with TRBD1 matching 7 bases. This CDR3 has 15 amino acids. CDR1 is LNHDA and CDR2 is SQIVND in the germline V gene (reference sequence). Trimming at V came to 6 bases and at J to 3 bases, leaving 7 bases not matched to a gene. CDR3 in amino acids: CASSTTGTANEKLFF. The CDR3 DNA follows: TGTGCCAGTAGCACCACCGGGACAGCTAATGAAAAACTGTTTTTT.

This chain uses TRBV11-2 with TRBJ2-5; 13 nucleotides agree with TRBD2. The CDR3 is 15 amino acids. Trimming cost V 4 bases and J 5 bases; bases outside gene matches: 4. In germline, CDR1 is SGHAT, CDR2 FQNNGV. The CDR3 nucleotides are TGTGCCAGCAGCTCCAGGACTAGCGGGAGCGAGACCCAGTACTTC. Protein product: CASSSRTSGSETQYF.